This T cell receptor (beta chain) was captured by sequencing in a study of blood T cells in healthy people across ages. Broader study findings: Using unsorted PBMCs precluded a conclusive naive versus antigen-experienced comparison.

Healthy Caucasians from Russia aged roughly 6 to 95 served as donors. For every donor, a draw yielded approximately 9.9 milliliters of peripheral blood. CDR3 size: 11 residues. J gave up 14 bases and V 5 bases, and 5 bases lay outside the gene matches. Germline loops: CDR1 MGHDK, CDR2 SYGVNS. Of note for this clonotype: The antigen remains undetermined.

The authors ran a second PCR of 7 to 11 cycles using a sample-barcoded 5' primer and a J-beta primer mix. Tagging of each cDNA molecule was performed by a template-switch adaptor with 12 random nucleotides. Each CDR3 protein is one row after TCRdb ran MiXCR on the 5' RACE reads. The profile shows roughly 700,000 distinct CDR3 sequences, 45% to 50% of them singletons. What was sequenced was blood. This TCR was sampled from a woman aged 55-70 years in good health. The chain carries TRBV25-1 and TRBJ2-1; 8 bases match TRBD2. Here the CDR3 reads CASSPGGREFF. The CDR3 nucleotides are TGTGCCAGCAGTCCGGGAGGGCGAGAGTTCTTC. The variable domain in full, completed from reference TRBV25-1 and TRBJ2-1, reads EADIYQTPRYLVIGTGKKITLECSQTMGHDKMYWYQQDPGMELHLIHYSYGVNSTEKGDLSSESTVSRIRTEHFPLTLESARPSHTSQYLCASSPGGREFFGPGTRLTVL.